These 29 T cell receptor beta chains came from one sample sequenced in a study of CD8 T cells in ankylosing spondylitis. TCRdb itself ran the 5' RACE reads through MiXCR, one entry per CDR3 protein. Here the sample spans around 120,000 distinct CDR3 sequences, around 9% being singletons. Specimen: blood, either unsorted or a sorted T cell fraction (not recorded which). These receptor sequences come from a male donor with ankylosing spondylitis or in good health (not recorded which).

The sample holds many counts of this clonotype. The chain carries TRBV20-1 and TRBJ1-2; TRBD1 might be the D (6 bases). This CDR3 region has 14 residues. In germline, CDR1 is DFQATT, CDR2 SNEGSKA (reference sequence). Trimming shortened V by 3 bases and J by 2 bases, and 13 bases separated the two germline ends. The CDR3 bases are TGCAGTGCTAGGTTCAACAGGGAAAACTATGGCTACACCTTC. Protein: CSARFNRENYGYTF.

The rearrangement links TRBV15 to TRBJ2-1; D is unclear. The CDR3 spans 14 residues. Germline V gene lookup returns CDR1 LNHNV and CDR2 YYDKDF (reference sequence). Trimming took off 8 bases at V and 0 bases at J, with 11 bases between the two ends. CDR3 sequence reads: CATSPSRSYNEQFF. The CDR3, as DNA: TGTGCCACCTCCCCTAGTCGCTCCTACAATGAGCAGTTCTTC.

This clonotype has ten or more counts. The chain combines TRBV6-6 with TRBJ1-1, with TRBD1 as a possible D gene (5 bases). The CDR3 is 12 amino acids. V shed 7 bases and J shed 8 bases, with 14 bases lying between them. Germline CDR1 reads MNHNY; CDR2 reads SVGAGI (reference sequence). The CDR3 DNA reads TGTGCCAGCATAGGCCTTTGGGGGGAAGCTTTCTTT. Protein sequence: CASIGLWGEAFF.

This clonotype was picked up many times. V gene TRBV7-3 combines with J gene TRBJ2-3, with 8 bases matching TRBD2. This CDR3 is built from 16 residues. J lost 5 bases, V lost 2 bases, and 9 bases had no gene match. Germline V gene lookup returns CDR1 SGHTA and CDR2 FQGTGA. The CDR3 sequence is CASSLLRAGALDTQYF. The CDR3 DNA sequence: TGTGCCAGCAGCTTATTGCGAGCGGGAGCTTTAGATACGCAGTATTTT.

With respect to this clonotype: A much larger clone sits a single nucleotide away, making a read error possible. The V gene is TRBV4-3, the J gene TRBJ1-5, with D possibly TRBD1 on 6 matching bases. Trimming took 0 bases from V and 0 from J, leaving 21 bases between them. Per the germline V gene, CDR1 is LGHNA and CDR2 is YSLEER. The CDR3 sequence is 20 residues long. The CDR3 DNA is TGCGCCAGCAGCCAAGATGCGGCTCGCAGGGGTCCCTATAGCAATCAGCCCCAGCATTTT. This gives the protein CASSQDAARRGPYSNQPQHF.

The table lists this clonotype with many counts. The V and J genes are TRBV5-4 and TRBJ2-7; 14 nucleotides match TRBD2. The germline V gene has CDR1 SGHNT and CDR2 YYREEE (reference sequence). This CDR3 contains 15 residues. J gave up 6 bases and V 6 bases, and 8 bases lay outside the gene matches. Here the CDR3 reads CASKSGTSGSGEQYF. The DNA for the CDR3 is TGTGCCAGCAAAAGCGGGACTAGCGGGAGTGGCGAGCAGTACTTC.

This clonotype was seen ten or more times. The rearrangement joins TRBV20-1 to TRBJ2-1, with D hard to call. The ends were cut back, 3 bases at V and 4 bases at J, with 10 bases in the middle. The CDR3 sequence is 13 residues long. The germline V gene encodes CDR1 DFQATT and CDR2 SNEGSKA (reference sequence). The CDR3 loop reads CSASFSRYNEQFF. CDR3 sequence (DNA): TGCAGTGCTAGTTTCAGTCGATACAATGAGCAGTTCTTC.

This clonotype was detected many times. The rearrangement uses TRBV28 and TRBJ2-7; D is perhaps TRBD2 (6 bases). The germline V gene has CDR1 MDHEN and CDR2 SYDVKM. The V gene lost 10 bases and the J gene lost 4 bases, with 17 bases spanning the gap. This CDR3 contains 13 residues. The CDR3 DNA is TGTGCCATTTCCGGGACTTACGAGTACGAGCAGTACTTC. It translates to CAISGTYEYEQYF.

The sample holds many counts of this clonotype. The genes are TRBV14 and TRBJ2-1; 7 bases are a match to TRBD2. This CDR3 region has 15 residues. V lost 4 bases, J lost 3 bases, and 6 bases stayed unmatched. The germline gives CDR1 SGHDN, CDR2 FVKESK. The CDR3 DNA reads TGTGCCAGCAGCCGAGGGACTACTTTCTACAATGAGCAGTTCTTC. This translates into CASSRGTTFYNEQFF. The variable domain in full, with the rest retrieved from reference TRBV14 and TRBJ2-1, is EAGVTQFPSHSVIEKGQTVTLRCDPISGHDNLYWYRRVMGKEIKFLLHFVKESKQDESGMPNNRFLAERTGGTYSTLKVQPAELEDSGVYFCASSRGTTFYNEQFFGPGTRLTVL.

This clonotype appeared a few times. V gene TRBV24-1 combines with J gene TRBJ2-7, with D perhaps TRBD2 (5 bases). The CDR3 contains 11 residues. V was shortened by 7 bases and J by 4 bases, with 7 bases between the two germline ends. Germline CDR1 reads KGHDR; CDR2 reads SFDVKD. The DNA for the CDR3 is TGTGCCACCAGCGAGGGATACGAGCAGTACTTC. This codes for CATSEGYEQYF.

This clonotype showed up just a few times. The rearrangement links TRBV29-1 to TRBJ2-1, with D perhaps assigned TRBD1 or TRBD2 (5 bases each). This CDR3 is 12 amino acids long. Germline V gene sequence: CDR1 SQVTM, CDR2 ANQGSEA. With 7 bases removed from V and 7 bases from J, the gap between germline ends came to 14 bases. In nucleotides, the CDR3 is TGCAGCGCCCGAGGTGGGGGTAATGAGCAGTTCTTC. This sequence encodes CSARGGGNEQFF.

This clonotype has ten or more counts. The CDR3 reads CASSLAAASSYNEQFF. The CDR3 bases are TGCGCCAGCAGCTTGGCGGCTGCCAGCTCCTACAATGAGCAGTTCTTC. The chain recombines TRBV5-1 with TRBJ2-1; D is unresolved. V lost 0 bases to trimming and J lost 0 bases, with 10 bases between them. The CDR3 loop spans 16 amino acids. Germline assignment: CDR1 SGHRS and CDR2 YFSETQ.

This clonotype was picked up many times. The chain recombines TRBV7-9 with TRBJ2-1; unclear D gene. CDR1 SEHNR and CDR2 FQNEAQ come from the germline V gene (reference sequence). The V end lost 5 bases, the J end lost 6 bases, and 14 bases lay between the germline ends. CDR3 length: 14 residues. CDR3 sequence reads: CASSQSWSPNEQFF. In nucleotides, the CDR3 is TGTGCCAGCAGCCAAAGTTGGTCCCCCAATGAGCAGTTCTTC.

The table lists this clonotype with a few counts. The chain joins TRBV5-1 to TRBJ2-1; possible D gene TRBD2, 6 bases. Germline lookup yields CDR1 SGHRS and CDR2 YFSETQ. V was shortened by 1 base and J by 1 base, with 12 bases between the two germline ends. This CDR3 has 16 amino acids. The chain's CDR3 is CASSLRSSASYNEQFF. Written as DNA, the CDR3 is TGCGCCAGCAGCTTGAGATCTAGCGCATCCTACAATGAGCAGTTCTTC.

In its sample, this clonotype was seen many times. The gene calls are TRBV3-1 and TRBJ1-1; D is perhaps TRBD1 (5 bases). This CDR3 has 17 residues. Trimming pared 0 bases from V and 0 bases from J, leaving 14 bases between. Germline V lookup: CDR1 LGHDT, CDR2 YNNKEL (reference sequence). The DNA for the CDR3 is TGTGCCAGCAGCCAAGAACCGGGACGTCTAATGAACACTGAAGCTTTCTTT. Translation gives CASSQEPGRLMNTEAFF.

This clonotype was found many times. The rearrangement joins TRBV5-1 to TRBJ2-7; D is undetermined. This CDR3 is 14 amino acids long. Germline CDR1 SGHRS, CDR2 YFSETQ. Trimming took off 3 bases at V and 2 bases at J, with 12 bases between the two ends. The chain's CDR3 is CASSSSGDPYEQYF. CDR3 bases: TGCGCCAGCAGCTCCTCGGGTGACCCCTACGAGCAGTACTTC.

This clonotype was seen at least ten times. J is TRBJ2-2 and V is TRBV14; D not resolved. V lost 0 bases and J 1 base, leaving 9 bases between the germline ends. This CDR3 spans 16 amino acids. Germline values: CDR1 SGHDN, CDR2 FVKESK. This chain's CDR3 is CASSQDLRQNTGELFF. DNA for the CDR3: TGTGCCAGCAGCCAAGATTTGCGCCAGAACACCGGGGAGCTGTTTTTT.

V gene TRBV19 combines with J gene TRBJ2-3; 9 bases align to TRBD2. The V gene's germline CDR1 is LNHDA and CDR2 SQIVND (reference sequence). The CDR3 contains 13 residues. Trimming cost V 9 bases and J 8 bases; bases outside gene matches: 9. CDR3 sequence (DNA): TGTGCCAGCGCCGGGACTAGCTCTGTTACGCAGTATTTT. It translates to CASAGTSSVTQYF. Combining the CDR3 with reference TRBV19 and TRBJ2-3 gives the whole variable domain DGGITQSPKYLFRKEGQNVTLSCEQNLNHDAMYWYRQDPGQGLRLIYYSQIVNDFQKGDIAEGYSVSREKKESFPLTVTSAQKNPTAFYLCASAGTSSVTQYFGPGTRLTVL.

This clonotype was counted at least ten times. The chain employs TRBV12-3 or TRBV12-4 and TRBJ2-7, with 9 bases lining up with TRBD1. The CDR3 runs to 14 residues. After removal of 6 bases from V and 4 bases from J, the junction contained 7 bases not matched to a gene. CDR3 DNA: TGTGCCAGCAGAGGGACAGGGTTGACATACGAGCAGTACTTC. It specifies CASRGTGLTYEQYF.

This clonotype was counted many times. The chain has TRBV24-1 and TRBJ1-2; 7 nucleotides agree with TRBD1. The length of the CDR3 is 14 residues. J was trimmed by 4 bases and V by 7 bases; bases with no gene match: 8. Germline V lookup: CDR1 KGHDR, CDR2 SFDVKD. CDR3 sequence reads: CATSPRQGTYGYTF. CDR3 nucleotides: TGTGCCACCAGCCCCCGACAGGGAACCTATGGCTACACCTTC.

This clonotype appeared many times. The CDR3 region has the DNA TGTGCCAGCAGCCAAGAGGGATTGGTGAACACTGAAGCTTTCTTT. Amino acid sequence: CASSQEGLVNTEAFF. V gene TRBV3-1 combines with J gene TRBJ1-1, with D unresolved. Between the trimmed V and J ends, which lost 0 bases and 0 bases, there was a span of 8 bases. Germline loops: CDR1 LGHDT, CDR2 YNNKEL (reference sequence). The CDR3 totals 15 residues.

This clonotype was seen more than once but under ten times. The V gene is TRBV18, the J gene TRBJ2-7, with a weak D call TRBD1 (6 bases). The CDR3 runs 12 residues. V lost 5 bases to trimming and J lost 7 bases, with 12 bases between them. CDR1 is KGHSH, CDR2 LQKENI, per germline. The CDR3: CASSGTGIEQYF. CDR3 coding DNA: TGTGCCAGCTCAGGTACAGGGATTGAGCAGTACTTC.

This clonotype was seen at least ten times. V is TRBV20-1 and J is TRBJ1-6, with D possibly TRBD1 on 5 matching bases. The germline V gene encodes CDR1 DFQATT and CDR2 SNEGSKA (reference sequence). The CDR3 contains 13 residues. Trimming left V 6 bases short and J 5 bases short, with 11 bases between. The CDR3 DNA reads TGCAGTGCGCGGGACCCCAATAATTCACCCCTCCACTTT. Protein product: CSARDPNNSPLHF.

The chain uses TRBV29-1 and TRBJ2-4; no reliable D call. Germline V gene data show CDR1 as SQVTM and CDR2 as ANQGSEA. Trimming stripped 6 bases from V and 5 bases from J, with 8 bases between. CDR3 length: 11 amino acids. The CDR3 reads CSVGSENIQYF. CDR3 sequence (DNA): TGCAGCGTGGGGTCGGAAAACATTCAGTACTTC.

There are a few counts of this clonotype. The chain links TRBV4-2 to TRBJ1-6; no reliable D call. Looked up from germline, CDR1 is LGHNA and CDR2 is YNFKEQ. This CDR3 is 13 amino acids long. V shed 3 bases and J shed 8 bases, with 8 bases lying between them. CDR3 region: CASSQGGDSPLHF. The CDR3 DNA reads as TGTGCCAGCAGCCAGGGTGGGGATTCACCCCTCCACTTT.

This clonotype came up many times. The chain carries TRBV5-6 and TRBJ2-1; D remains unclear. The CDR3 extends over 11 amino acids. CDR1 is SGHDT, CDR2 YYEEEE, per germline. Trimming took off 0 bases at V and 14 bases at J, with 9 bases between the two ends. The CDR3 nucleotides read TGTGCCAGCAGCTTGGGGGGATCGGAGTTCTTC. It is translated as CASSLGGSEFF.

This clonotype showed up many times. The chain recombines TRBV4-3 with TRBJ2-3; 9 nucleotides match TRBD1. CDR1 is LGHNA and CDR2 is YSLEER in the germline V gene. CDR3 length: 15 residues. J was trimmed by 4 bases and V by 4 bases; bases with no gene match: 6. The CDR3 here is CASSRATGGPDTQYF. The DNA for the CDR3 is TGCGCCAGCAGCCGAGCAACAGGGGGCCCAGATACGCAGTATTTT.

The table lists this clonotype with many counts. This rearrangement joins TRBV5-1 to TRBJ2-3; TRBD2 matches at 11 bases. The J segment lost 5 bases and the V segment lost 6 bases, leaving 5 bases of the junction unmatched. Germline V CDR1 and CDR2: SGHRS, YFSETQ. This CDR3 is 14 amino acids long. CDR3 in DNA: TGCGCCAGCACGGGACTAGCGGAGGGAGATACGCAGTATTTT. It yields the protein CASTGLAEGDTQYF.

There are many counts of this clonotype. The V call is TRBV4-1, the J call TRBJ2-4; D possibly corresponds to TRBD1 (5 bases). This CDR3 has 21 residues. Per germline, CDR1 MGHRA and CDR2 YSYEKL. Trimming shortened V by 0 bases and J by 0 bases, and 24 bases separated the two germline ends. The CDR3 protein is CASSQESDSQKLGSAKNIQYF. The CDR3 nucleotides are TGCGCCAGCAGCCAAGAGAGCGACAGTCAAAAACTGGGTTCAGCCAAAAACATTCAGTACTTC.